The 5 T cell receptor beta chains reported below all come from one sample, sequenced in a study of read filtering for tumor transcriptome and immune sequencing. The library was built from roughly 400 ng RNA with molecular barcoded adaptors for alpha/delta and beta/gamma chains. TCRdb analysed the reads with MiXCR anew, one entry per CDR3 protein. This repertoire shows around 140,000 distinct CDR3 sequences, about 13% found once; its top ten account for 7% to 9%. Sequencing input: a population of CD138-negative cells sorted from bone marrow. The receptors stem from a donor at least 40 years old with multiple myeloma.

This clonotype was detected ten times or more. This chain connects TRBV29-1 to TRBJ1-1; 9 nucleotides agree with TRBD1. Trimming cost V 3 bases and J 6 bases; bases outside gene matches: 8. This CDR3 comprises 14 residues. The germline V gene has CDR1 SQVTM and CDR2 ANQGSEA. Here the CDR3 DNA reads TGCAGCGTTGAGGTGGGACAGGGTTTTCCTGAAGCTTTCTTT. Encoded protein: CSVEVGQGFPEAFF.

This clonotype was counted at least ten times. This chain links TRBV12-3 or TRBV12-4 with TRBJ1-5; D gene uncertain. The CDR3 is 13 residues long. V was pared by 6 bases and J by 0 bases, with 6 bases between. The CDR3 DNA is TGTGCCAGCAGCCGCTATAGCAATCAGCCCCAGCATTTT. Amino acids: CASSRYSNQPQHF.

Concerning this clonotype: Since a much larger clone is just one base distant, this may be a read error. The final CDR3 position lacks the conserved phenylalanine or tryptophan, pointing to a likely read error. The chain employs TRBV10-3 and TRBJ2-1; D remains ambiguous. CDR1 ENHRY and CDR2 SYGVKD come from the germline V gene. V lost 7 bases, J lost 5 bases, and 6 bases lay in between. The CDR3 consists of 11 residues. Here the CDR3 DNA reads TGTGCCATCACAAAAGACAATGAGCAGTTCCTC. This encodes CAITKDNEQFL.

A note on this clonotype: This could be a read error, since a much larger clone is one nucleotide away. The V and J genes are TRBV20-1 and TRBJ1-1; a weak D match, TRBD1 (6 bases). Looked up from germline, CDR1 is DFQATT and CDR2 is SNEGSKA (reference sequence). This CDR3 contains 14 residues. This CDR3 is CSARERGGITDAFF. The CDR3 DNA reads TGCAGTGCTAGAGAGAGAGGGGGGATCACTGATGCTTTCTTT.

Comment on this clonotype: This likely stems from a read error, as it lies one base from a far larger clone. V is TRBV7-3 and J is TRBJ2-1; D gene unclear. Germline CDR1 reads SGHTA; CDR2 reads FQGTGA. The CDR3 is 12 residues long. V was pared by 2 bases and J by 5 bases, with 4 bases between. The CDR3 loop reads CASSLGDNEQFF. Here the CDR3 DNA reads TGTGCCAGCAGCTTAGGGGACAATGAGCAGTTCTTC.